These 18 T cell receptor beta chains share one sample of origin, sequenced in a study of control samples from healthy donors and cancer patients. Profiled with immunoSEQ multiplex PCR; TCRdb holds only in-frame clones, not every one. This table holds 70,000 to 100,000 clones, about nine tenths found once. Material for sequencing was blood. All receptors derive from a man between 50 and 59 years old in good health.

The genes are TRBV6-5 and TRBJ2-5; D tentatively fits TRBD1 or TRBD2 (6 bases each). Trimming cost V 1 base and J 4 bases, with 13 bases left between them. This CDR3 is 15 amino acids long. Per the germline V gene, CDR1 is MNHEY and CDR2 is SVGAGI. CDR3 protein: CASSYWQGRGETQYF. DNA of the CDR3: TGTGCCAGCAGTTACTGGCAGGGGCGGGGAGAGACCCAGTACTTC.

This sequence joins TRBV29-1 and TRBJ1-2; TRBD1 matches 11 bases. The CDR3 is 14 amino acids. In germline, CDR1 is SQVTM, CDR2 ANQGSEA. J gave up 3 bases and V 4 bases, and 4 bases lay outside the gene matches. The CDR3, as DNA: TGCAGCGTTGGTTTGGGACAGGGGGACTATGGCTACACCTTC. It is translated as CSVGLGQGDYGYTF.

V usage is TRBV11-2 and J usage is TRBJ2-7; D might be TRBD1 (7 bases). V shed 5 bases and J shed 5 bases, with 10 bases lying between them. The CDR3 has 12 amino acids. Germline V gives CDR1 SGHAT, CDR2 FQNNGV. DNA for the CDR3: TGTGCCAGCAGCCAGGGGGGCGACGAGCAGTACTTC. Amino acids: CASSQGGDEQYF.

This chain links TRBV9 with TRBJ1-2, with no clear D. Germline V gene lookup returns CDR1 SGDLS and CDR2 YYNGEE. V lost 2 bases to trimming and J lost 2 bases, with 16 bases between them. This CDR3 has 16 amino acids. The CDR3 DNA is TGTGCCAGCAGCGTGCGGCAGGTCGAGGAAAACTATGGCTACACCTTC. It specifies CASSVRQVEENYGYTF.

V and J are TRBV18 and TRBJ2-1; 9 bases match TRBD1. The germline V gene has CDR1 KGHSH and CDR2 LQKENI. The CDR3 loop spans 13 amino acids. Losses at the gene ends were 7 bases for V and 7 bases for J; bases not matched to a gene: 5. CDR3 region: CASLGQGGNEQFF. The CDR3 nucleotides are TGTGCCAGCTTGGGACAGGGAGGTAATGAGCAGTTCTTC.

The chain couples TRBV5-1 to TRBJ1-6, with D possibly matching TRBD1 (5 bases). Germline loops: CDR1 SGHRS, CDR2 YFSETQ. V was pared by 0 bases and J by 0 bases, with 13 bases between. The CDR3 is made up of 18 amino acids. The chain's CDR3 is CASSLGWVQGSYNSPLHF. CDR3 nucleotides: TGCGCCAGCAGCTTGGGCTGGGTCCAGGGCTCCTATAATTCACCCCTCCACTTT.

CDR3 amino acids: CASSFTATSGNTIYF. The DNA for the CDR3 is TGTGCCAGCAGCTTTACAGCCACCTCTGGAAACACCATATATTTT. The chain uses TRBV5-6 and TRBJ1-3; D uncertain. Trimming stripped 2 bases from V and 0 bases from J, with 9 bases between. In germline, CDR1 is SGHDT, CDR2 YYEEEE. CDR3 length equals 15 residues.

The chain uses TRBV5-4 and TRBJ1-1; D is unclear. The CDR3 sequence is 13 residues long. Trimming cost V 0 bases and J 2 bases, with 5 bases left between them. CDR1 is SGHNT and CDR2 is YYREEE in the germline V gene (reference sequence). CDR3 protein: CASSLEFNTEAFF. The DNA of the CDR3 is TGTGCCAGCAGCTTGGAGTTTAACACTGAAGCTTTCTTT.

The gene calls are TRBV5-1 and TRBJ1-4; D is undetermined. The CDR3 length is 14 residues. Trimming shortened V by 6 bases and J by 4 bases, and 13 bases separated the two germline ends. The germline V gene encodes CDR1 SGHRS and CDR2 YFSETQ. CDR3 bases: TGCGCCAGCACCCCAGGTCCCTTTAATGAAAAACTGTTTTTT. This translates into CASTPGPFNEKLFF.

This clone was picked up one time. CDR3 coding DNA: TGTGCCAGCAGCCAACGTCTTCGGGGGAACGATGAGCAGTTCTTC. Its protein product is CASSQRLRGNDEQFF. This chain joins TRBV4-2 and TRBJ2-1, with TRBD2 as a possible D gene (6 bases). Germline V gives CDR1 LGHNA, CDR2 YNFKEQ. The CDR3 consists of 15 residues. Trimming took 2 bases from V and 8 from J, leaving 16 bases between them.

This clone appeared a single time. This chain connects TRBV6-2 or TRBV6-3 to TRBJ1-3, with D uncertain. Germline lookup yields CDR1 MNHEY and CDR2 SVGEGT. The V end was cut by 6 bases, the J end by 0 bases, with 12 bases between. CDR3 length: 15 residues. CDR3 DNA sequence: TGTGCCAGCAGCCCCGGCGCAACCTCTGGAAACACCATATATTTT. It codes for CASSPGATSGNTIYF.

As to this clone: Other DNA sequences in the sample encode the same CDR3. The CDR3 DNA reads as TGCAGCGTGGTAATGAACACTGAAGCTTTCTTT. Translated, it gives CSVVMNTEAFF. This chain uses TRBV29-1 with TRBJ1-1; no firm D call. This CDR3 is 11 amino acids long. The germline V and J ends were trimmed by 6 bases and 0 bases, with 5 bases remaining between them. The germline V gene encodes CDR1 SQVTM and CDR2 ANQGSEA.

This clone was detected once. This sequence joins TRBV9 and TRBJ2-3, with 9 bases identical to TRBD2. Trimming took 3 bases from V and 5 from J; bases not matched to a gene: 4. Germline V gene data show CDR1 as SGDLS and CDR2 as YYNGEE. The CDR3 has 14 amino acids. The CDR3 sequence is CASSGTSVVDTQYF. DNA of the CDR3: TGTGCCAGCAGCGGGACTAGCGTCGTAGATACGCAGTATTTT.

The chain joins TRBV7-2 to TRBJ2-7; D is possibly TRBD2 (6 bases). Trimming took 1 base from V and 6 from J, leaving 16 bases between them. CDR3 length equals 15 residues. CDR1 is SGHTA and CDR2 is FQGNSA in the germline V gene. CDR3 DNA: TGTGCCAGCAGCTTAGGGCTCGGGGGAAAAGGCGAGCAGTACTTC. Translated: CASSLGLGGKGEQYF.

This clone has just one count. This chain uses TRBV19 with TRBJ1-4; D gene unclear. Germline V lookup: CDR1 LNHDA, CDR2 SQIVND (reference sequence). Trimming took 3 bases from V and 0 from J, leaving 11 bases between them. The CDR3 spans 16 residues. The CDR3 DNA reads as TGTGCCAGTAGTATCCTTGATTTCTCAACTAATGAAAAACTGTTTTTT. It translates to CASSILDFSTNEKLFF.

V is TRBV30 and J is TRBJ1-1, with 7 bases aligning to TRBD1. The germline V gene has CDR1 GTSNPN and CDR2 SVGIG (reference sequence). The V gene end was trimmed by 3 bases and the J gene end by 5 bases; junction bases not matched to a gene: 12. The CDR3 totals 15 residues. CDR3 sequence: CAWSEPQGGWTEAFF. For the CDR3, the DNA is TGTGCCTGGAGCGAGCCGCAGGGGGGTTGGACTGAAGCTTTCTTT.

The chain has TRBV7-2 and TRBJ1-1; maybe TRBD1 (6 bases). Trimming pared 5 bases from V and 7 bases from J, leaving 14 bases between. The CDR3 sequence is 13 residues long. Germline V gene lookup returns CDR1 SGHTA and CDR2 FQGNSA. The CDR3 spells CASSLGQRREAFF. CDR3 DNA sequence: TGTGCCAGCAGCCTTGGACAGCGTCGTGAAGCTTTCTTT.

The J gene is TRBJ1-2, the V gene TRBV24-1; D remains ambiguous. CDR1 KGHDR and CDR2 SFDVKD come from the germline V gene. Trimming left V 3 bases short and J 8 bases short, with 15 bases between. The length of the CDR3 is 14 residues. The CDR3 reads CATSDETDLRGYTF. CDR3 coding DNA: TGTGCCACCAGTGATGAGACTGATCTGAGGGGCTACACCTTC.